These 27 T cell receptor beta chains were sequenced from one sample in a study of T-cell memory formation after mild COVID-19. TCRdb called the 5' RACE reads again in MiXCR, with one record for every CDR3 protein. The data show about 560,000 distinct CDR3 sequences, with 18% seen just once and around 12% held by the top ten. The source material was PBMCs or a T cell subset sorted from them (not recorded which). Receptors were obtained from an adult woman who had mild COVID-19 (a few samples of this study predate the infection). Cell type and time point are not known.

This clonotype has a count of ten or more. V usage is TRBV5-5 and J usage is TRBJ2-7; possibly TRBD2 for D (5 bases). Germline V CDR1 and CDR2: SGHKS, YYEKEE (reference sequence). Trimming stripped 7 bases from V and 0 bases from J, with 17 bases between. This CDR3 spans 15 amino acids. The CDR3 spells CASAEEFSSSYEQYF. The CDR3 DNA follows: TGTGCCAGCGCGGAGGAGTTTTCAAGCTCCTACGAGCAGTACTTC.

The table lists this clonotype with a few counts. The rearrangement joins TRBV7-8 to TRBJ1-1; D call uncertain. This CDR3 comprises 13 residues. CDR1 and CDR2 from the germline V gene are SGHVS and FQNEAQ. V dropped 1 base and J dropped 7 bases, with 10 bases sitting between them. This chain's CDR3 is CASSLGETIEAFF. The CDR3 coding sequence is TGTGCCAGCAGCTTAGGCGAAACAATTGAAGCTTTCTTT.

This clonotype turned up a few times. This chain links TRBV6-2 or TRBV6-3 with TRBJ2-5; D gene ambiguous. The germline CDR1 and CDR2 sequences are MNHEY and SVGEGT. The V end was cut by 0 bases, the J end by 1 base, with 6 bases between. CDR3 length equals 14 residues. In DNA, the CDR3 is TGTGCCAGCAGTTACTCGAGAGGCCAAGAGACCCAGTACTTC. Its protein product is CASSYSRGQETQYF.

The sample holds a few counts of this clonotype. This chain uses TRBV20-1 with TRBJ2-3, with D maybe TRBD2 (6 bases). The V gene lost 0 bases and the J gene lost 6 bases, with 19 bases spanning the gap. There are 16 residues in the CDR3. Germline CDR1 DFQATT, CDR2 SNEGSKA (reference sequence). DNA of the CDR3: TGCAGTGCTAGAGATTTTCTCATGGAGGGCCAGGATACGCAGTATTTT. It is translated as CSARDFLMEGQDTQYF.

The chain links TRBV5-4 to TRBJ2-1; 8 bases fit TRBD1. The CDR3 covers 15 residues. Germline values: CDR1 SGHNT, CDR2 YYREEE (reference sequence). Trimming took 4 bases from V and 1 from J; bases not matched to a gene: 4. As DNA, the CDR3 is TGTGCCAGCAGCGTGACAGGGGCGTCCTACAATGAGCAGTTCTTC. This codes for CASSVTGASYNEQFF.

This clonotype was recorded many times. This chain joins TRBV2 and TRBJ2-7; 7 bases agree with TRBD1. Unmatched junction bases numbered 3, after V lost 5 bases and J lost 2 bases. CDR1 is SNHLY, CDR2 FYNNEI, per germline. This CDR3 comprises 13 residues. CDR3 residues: CASSSDRAYEQYF. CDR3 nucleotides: TGTGCCAGCAGTTCCGACAGGGCCTACGAGCAGTACTTC.

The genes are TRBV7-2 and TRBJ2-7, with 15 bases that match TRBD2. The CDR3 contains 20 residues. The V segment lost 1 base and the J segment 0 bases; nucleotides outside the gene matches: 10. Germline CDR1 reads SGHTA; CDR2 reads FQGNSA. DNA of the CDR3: TGTGCCAGCAGCTTAGTCGCCGGGACTAGCGGGAGGTCCTACTCCTACGAGCAGTACTTC. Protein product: CASSLVAGTSGRSYSYEQYF. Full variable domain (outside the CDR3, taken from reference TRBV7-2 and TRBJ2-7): GAGVSQSPSNKVTEKGKDVELRCDPISGHTALYWYRQSLGQGLEFLIYFQGNSAPDKSGLPSDRFSAERTGGSVSTLTIQRTQQEDSAVYLCASSLVAGTSGRSYSYEQYFGPGTRLTVT.

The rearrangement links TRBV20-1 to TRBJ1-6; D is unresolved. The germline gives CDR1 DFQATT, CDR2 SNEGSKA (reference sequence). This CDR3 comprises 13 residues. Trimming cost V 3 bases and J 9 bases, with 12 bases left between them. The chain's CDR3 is CSASVGGSSPLHF. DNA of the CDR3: TGCAGTGCTAGTGTAGGCGGATCTTCACCCCTCCACTTT.

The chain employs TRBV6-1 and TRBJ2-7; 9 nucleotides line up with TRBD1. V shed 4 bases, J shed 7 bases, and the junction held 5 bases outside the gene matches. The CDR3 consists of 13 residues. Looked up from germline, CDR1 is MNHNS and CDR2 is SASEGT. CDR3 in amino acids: CASSGDRVREQYF. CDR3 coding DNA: TGTGCCAGCAGTGGGGACAGGGTCCGGGAGCAGTACTTC.

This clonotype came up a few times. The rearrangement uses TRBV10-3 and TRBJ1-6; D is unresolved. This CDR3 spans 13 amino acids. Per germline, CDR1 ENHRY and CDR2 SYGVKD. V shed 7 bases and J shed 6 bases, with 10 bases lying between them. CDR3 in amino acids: CAIKEIGNSPLHF. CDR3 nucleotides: TGTGCCATCAAGGAGATTGGTAATTCACCCCTCCACTTT.

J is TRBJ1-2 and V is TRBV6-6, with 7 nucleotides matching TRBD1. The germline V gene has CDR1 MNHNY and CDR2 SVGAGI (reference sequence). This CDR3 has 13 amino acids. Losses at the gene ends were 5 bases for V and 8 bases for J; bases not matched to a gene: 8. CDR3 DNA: TGTGCCAGCAGTCGTCAGGGGGGCGGAGGCTACACCTTC. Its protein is CASSRQGGGGYTF.

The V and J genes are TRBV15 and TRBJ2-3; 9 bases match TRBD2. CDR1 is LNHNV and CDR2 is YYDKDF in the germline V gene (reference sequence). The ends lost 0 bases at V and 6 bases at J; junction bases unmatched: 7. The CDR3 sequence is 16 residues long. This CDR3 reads CATSRDLAGSVDTQYF. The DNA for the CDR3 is TGTGCCACCAGCAGAGACCTAGCGGGGTCTGTGGATACGCAGTATTTT.

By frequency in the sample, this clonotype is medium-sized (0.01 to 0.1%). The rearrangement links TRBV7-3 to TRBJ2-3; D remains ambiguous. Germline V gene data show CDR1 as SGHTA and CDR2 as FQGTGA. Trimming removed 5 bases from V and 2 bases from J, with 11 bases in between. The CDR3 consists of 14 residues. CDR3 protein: CASSPGPATDTQYF. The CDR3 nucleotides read TGTGCCAGCAGCCCGGGTCCTGCCACAGATACGCAGTATTTT.

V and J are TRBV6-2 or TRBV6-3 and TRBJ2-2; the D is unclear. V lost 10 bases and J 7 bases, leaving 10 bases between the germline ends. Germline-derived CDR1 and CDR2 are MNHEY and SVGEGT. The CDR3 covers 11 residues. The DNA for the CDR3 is TGTGCCACCCTATTTGTCGGGGAGCTGTTTTTT. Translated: CATLFVGELFF.

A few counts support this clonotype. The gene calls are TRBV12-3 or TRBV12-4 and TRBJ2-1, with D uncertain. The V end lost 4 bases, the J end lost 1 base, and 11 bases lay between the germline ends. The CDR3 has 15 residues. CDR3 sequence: CASSSLDGSYNEQFF. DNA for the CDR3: TGTGCCAGCAGTTCGCTCGACGGATCCTACAATGAGCAGTTCTTC.

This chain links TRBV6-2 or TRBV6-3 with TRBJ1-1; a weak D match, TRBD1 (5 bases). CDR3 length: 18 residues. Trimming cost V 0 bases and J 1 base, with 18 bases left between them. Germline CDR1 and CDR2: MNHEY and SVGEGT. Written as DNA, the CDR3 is TGTGCCAGCAGTTACTCATGGACACTTTCCCCCAGGAACACTGAAGCTTTCTTT. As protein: CASSYSWTLSPRNTEAFF.

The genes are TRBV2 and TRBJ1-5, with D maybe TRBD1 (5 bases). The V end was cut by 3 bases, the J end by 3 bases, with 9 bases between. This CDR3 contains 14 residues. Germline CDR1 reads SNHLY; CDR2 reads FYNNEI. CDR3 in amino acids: CASSDYRPNQPQHF. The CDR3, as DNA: TGTGCCAGCAGTGATTACAGGCCCAATCAGCCCCAGCATTTT.

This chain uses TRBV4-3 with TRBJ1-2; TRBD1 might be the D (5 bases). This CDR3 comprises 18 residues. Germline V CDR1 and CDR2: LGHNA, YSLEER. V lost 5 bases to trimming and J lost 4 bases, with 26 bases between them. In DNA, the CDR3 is TGCGCCAGCAGCACTCGACCGGGACCAATTTCCTGCTTCTATGGCTACACCTTC. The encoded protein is CASSTRPGPISCFYGYTF.

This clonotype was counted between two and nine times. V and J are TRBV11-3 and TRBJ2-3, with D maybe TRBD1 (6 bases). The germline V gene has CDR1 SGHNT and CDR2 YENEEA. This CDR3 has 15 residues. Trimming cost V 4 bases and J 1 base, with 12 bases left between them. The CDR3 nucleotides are TGTGCCAGCAGCTACAGGGTGGACGGCACAGATACGCAGTATTTT. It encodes CASSYRVDGTDTQYF.

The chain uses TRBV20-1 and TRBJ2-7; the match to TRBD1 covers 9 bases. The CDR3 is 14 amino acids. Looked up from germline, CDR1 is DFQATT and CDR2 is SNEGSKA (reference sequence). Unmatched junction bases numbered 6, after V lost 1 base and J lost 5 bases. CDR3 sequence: CSARATGTGNEQYF. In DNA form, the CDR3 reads TGCAGTGCTAGAGCGACCGGGACAGGGAACGAGCAGTACTTC.

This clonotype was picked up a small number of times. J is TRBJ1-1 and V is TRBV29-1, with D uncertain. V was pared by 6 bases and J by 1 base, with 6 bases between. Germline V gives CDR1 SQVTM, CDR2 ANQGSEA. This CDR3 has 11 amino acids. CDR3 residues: CSVQRNTEAFF. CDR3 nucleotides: TGCAGCGTCCAGCGGAACACTGAAGCTTTCTTT.

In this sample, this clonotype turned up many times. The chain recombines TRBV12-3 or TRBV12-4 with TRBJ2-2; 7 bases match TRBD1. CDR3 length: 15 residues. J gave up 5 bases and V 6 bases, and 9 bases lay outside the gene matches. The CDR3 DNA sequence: TGTGCCAGCAGCCTAGACAGGGTTAGAACCGGGGAGCTGTTTTTT. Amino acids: CASSLDRVRTGELFF.

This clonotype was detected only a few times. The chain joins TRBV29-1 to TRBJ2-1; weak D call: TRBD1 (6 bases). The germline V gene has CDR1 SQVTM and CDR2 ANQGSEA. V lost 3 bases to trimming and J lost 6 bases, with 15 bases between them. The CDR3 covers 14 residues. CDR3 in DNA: TGCAGCGTTGATGCCCAGTTGGGGGCCAATGAGCAGTTCTTC. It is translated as CSVDAQLGANEQFF.

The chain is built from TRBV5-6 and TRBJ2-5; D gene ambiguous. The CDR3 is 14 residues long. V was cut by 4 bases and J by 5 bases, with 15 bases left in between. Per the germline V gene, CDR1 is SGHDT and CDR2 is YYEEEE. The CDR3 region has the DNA TGTGCCAGCAGCCGCGCCGACTCCAGGGAGACCCAGTACTTC. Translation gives CASSRADSRETQYF. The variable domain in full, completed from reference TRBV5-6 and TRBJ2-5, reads DAGVTQSPTHLIKTRGQQVTLRCSPKSGHDTVSWYQQALGQGPQFIFQYYEEEERQRGNFPDRFSGHQFPNYSSELNVNALLLGDSALYLCASSRADSRETQYFGPGTRLLVL.

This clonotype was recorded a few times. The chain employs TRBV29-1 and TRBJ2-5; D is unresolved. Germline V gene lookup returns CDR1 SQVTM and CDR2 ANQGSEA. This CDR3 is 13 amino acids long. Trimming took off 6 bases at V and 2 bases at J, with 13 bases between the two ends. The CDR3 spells CSVMGFPQETQYF. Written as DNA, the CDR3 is TGCAGCGTAATGGGGTTCCCACAAGAGACCCAGTACTTC.

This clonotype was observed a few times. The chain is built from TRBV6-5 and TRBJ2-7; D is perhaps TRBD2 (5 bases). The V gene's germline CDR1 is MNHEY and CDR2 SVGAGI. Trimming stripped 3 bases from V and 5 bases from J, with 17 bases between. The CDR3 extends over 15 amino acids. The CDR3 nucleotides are TGTGCCAGCAGTTATGGGCAGACCTTCGGGGACGAGCAGTACTTC. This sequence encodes CASSYGQTFGDEQYF.

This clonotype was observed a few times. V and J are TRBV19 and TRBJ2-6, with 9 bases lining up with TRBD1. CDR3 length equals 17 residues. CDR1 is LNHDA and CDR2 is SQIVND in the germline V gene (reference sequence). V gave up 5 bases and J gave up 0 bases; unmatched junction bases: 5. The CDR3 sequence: CASSLDRGSSGANVLTF. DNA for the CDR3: TGTGCCAGTAGTTTGGACAGGGGCAGCTCTGGGGCCAACGTCCTGACTTTC.